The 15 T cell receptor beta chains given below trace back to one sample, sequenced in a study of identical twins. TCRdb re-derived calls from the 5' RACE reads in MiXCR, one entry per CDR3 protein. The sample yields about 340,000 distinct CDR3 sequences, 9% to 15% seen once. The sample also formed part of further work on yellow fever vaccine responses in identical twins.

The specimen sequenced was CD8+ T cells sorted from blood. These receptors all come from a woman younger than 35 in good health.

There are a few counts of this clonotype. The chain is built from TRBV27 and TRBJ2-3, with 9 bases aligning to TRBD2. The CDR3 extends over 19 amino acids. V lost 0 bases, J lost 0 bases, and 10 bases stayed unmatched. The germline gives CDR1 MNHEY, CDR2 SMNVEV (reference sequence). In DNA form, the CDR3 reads TGTGCCAGCAGTTTATCTGGTTGGGCTAGCGGGGTTAGCACAGATACGCAGTATTTT. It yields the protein CASSLSGWASGVSTDTQYF.

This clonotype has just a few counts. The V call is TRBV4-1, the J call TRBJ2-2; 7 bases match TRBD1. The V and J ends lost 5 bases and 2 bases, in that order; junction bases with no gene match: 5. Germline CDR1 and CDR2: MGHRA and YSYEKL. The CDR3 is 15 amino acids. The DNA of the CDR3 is TGCGCCAGCAGCGAGCGACAGGGCAACACCGGGGAGCTGTTTTTT. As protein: CASSERQGNTGELFF.

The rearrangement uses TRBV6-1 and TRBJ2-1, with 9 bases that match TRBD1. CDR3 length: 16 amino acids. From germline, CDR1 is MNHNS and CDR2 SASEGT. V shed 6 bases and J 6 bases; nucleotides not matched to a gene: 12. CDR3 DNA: TGTGCCAGCAGGATCTCCTACGGGACAGGGACCAATGAGCAGTTCTTC. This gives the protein CASRISYGTGTNEQFF.

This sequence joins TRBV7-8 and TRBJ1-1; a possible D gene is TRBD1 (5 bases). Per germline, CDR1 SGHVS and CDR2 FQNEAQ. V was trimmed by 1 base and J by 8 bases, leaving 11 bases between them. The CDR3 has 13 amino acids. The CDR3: CASSLGSRDEAFF. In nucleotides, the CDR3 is TGTGCCAGCAGCTTAGGTAGTAGGGACGAAGCTTTCTTT.

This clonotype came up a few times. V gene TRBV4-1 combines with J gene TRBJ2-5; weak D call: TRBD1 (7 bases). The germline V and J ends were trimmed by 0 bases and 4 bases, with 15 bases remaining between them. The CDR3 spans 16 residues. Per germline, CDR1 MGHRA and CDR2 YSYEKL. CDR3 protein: CASSQEGGGGGETQYF. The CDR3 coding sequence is TGCGCCAGCAGCCAAGAAGGAGGGGGCGGAGGAGAGACCCAGTACTTC.

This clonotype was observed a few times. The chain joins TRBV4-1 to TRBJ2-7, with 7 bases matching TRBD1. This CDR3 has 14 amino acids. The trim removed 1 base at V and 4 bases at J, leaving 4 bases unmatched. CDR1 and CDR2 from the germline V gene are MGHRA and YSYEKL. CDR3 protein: CASSQAGGTYEQYV. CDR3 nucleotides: TGCGCCAGCAGCCAAGCAGGGGGAACTTACGAGCAGTACGTC.

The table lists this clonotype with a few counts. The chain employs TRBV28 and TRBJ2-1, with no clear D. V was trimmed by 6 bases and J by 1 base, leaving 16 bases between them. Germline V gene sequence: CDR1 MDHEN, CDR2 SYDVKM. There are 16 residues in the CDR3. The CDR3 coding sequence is TGTGCCAGCAGACAACTGACCCCCAATTCCTACAATGAGCAGTTCTTC. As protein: CASRQLTPNSYNEQFF.

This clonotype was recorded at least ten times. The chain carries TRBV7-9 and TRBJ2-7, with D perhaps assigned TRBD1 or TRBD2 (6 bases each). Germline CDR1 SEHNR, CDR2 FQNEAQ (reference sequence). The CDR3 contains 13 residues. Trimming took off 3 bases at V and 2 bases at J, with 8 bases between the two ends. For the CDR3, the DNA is TGTGCCAGCAGCTTTGGGGGGCCCTACGAGCAGTACTTC. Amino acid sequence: CASSFGGPYEQYF.

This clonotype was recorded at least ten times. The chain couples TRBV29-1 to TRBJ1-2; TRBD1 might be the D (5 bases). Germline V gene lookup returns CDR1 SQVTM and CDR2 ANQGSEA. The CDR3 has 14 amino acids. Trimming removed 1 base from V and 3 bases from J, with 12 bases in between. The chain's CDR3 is CSVEAPGMYYGYTF. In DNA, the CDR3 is TGCAGCGTTGAAGCGCCAGGGATGTACTATGGCTACACCTTC.

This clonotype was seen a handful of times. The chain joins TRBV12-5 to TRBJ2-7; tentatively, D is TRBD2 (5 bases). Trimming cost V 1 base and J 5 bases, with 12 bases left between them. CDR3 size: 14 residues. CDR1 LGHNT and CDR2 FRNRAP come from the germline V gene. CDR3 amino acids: CASGLALAGDEQYF. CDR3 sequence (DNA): TGTGCTAGTGGTTTGGCACTTGCCGGGGACGAGCAGTACTTC.

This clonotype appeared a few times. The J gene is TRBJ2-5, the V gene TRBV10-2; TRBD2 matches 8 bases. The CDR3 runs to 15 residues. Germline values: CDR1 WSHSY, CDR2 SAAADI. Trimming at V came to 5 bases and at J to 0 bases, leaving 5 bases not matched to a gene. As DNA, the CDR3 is TGCGCCAGCAGTTACCGGGAGGGGTACCAAGAGACCCAGTACTTC. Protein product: CASSYREGYQETQYF.

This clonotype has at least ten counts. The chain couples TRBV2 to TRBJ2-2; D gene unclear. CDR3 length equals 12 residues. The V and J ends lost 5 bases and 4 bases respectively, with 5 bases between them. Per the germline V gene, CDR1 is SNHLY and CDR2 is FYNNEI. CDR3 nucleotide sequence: TGTGCCAGCAGTAGCCGCACCGGGGAGCTGTTTTTT. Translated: CASSSRTGELFF.

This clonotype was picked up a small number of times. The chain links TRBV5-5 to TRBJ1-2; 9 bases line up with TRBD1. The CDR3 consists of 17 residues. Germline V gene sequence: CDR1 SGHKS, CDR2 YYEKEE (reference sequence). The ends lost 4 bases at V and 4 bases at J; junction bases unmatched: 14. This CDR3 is CASSPGPGQGPIYGYTF. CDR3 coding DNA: TGTGCCAGCAGCCCGGGACCGGGACAGGGTCCCATCTATGGCTACACCTTC.

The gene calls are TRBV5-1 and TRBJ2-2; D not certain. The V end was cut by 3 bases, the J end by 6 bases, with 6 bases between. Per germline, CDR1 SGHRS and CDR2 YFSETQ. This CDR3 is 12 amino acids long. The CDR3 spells CASSSEAGELFF. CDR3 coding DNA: TGCGCCAGCAGCTCTGAAGCCGGGGAGCTGTTTTTT.

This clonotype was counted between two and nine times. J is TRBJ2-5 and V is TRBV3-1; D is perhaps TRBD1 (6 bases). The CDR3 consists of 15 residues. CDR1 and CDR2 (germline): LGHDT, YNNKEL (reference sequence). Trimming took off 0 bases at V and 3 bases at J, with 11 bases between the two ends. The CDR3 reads CASSQEKDSKETQYF. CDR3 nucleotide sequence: TGTGCCAGCAGCCAAGAAAAGGACAGCAAAGAGACCCAGTACTTC.